Detailed here is one T cell receptor beta chain. Antigen unknown. The source of the sample is a study of cytomegalovirus exposure and HLA in healthy donors. Germline assignment: CDR1 SGHTS and CDR2 YDEGEE. Trimming left V 6 bases short and J 4 bases short, with 16 bases between. This CDR3 spans 14 amino acids. Regarding the study as a whole: Reportedly, a later analysis found an Asian-associated ancestry cluster had fewer N-insertions than the roughly 630-donor mean.

Researchers ran the PCR with 60 Vbeta and 13 Jbeta primers. Profiled with immunoSEQ multiplex PCR; TCRdb holds only in-frame clones, not every one. The table lists about 200,000 clones, roughly 87% of them singletons. The sequenced material came from PBMCs. The receptor was derived from a man aged 35-49 years in good health and CMV-seropositive. The chain combines TRBV5-8 with TRBJ1-1; D perhaps matches TRBD1 (5 bases). The CDR3 is CASNLFQGATEAFF. As DNA, the CDR3 is TGTGCCAGCAACCTGTTTCAGGGTGCCACTGAAGCTTTCTTT.